This paragraph covers one T cell receptor (beta chain) sequence. This clonotype was seen more than once but under ten times. Its antigen is unknown. No much larger clonotype is one base removed from it; base qualities were not supplied. The CDR3 measures 14 amino acids from cysteine to phenylalanine. Only the CDR3 part of the read is kept: 42 bases, read in frame from the first base. V and J lose 1 base and 7 bases, and a span of 8 bases separates them. Per the germline V gene, SGHTA is the CDR1 and FQGNSA is the CDR2. This sample stems from a study (dated by TCRdb to between 2015 and 2017). At the level of the whole study: The study tested whether tumor-infiltrating Tregs in breast cancer are recruited from blood Tregs or converted in situ from other CD4+ T cell subsets.

Study-level results and caveats: Tumor memory CD4+ T cell TCR gene usage was found to cluster with blood and lymph node memory CD4+ cells and with lymph node naive CD4+ cells. Tumor-infiltrating Treg TCR alpha and beta sequences overlapped most with tumor naive CD4+ T cells, then with blood naive CD4+ T cells. Validation in the larger cohort was restricted to a single TCR beta V-J rearrangement rather than whole repertoires.

CD4+CD45RO+CD25- cells were isolated as memory CD4+ T cells. Tregs, naive and memory CD4+ T cells from tumor, blood and ipsilateral draining lymph nodes of a handful of breast cancer patients underwent full-length TCR alpha and beta sequencing. Mononuclear cells from lymph nodes or approximately 50 ml of peripheral blood were isolated by Ficoll density gradient centrifugation. FACS confirmed that the sorted cell populations were more than 90% pure. Full-length TCR variable regions were amplified by 5' RACE PCR using constant-region reverse primers, and then by semi-nested PCR using Nested Universal Primer A. Using the ReliaPrep RNA Cell Miniprep System, total RNA was extracted, and the SMARTer RACE 5'/3' Kit was then used to reverse transcribe the RNA into 5'RACE-ready cDNA. Multiplex adaptors were used to barcode full-length TCR alpha and beta libraries, and the barcoded libraries were sequenced on an Illumina MiSeq. The original methods were these. For each of nine subset-tissue groups, sequencing data from the five patients were pooled, and the groups were compared by unsupervised clustering of TCR gene usage. The Morisita-Horn index was used to calculate repertoire similarity, with shared sequences weighted by how much each contributed to each repertoire. TCRdb's own reprocessing of the public reads used fastp at Q25 and MiXCR and kept productive beta chains. Merged by CDR3 protein, the rows form single entries marked with the most common genes and DNA. These V and J calls rely on TCRdb rather than the paper's analysis. In this sample the table shows about 32,000 distinct CDR3 sequences, around 22% of which occur a single time. 4.3% of the sample goes to the ten largest clones.

The sequence derives from a female donor with breast cancer. Sequenced sample: memory CD4+ T cells sorted from blood. Per the publication, the cell subset or site label means: memory CD4+ T cells, CD4+CD45RO+CD25-. The chain employs TRBV7-2 and TRBJ1-6; the D gene lacks a confident call. For the CDR3, the sequence is CASSLGQPNSPLHF. The base sequence is TGTGCCAGCAGCTTAGGGCAGCCCAATTCACCCCTCCACTTT.